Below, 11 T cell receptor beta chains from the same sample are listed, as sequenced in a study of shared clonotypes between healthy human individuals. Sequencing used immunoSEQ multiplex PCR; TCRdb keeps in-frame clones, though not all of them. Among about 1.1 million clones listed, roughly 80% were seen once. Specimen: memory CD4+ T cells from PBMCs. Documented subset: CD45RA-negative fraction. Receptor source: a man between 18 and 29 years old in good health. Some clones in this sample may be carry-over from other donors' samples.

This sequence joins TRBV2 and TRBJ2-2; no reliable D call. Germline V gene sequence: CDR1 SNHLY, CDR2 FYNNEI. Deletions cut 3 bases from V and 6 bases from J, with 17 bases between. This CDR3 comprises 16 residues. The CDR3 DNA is TGTGCCAGCAGTGATTCTATACGCTCAACGCCCGGGGAGCTGTTTTTT. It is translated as CASSDSIRSTPGELFF.

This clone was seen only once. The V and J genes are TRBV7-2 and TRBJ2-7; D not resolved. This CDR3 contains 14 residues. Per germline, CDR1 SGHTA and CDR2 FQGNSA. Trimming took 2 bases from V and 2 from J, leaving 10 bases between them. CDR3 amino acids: CASSLRSQAYEQYF. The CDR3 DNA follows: TGTGCCAGCAGCTTAAGATCCCAGGCCTACGAGCAGTACTTC.

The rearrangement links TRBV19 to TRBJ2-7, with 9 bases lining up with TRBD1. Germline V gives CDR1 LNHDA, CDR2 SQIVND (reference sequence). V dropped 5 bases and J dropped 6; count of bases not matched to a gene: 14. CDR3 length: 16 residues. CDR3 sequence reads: CASSANTGGAYSEQYF. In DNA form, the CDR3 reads TGTGCCAGTAGTGCAAACACAGGGGGCGCTTATTCCGAGCAGTACTTC.

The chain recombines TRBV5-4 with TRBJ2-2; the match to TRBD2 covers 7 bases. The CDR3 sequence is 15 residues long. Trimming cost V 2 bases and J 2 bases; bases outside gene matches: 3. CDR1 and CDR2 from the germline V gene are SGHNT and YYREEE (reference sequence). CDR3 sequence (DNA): TGTGCCAGCAGCTTTGGCGGGAGCAACACCGGGGAGCTGTTTTTT. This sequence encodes CASSFGGSNTGELFF.

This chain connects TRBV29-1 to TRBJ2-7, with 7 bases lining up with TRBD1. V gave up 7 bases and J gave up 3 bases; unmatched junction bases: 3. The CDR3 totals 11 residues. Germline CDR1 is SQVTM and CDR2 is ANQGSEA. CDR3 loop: CSGDRVYEQYF. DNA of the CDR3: TGCAGCGGTGACAGGGTCTACGAGCAGTACTTC.

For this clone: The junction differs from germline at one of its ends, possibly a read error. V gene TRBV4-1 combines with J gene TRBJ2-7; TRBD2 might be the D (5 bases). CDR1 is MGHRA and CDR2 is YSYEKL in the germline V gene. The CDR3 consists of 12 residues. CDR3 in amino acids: CASSQDNGIPIF. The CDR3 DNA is TGCGCCAGCAGCCAAGACAACGGGATTCCGATCTTC.

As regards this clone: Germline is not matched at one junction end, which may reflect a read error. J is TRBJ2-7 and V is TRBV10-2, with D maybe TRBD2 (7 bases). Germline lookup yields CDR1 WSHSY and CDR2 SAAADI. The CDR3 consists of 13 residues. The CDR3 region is CASISEGGGEQYF. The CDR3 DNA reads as TGTGCCAGCATCTCTGAGGGAGGGGGCGAGCAGTACTTC.

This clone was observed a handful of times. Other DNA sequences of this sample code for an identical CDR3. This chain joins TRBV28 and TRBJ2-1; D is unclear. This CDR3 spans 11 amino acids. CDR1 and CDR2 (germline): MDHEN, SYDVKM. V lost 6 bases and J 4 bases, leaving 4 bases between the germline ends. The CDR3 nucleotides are TGTGCCAGCAGCCCGTACAATGAGCAGTTCTTC. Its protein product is CASSPYNEQFF.

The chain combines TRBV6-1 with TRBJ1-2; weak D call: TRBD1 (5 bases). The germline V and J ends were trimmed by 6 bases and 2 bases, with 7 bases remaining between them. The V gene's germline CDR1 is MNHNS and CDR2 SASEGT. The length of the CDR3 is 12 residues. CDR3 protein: CASSPGNYGYTF. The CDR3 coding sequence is TGTGCCAGCAGCCCAGGGAACTATGGCTACACCTTC.

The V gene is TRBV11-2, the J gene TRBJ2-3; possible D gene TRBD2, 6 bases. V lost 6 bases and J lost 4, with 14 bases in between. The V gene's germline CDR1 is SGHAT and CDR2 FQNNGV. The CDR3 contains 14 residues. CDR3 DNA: TGTGCCAGCAGGAGTATTACGGGGGCAGATACGCAGTATTTT. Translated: CASRSITGADTQYF. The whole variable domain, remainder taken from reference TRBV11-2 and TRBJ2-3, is EAGVAQSPRYKIIEKRQSVAFWCNPISGHATLYWYQQILGQGPKLLIQFQNNGVVDDSQLPKDRFSAERLKGVDSTLKIQPAKLEDSAVYLCASRSITGADTQYFGPGTRLTVL.

The CDR3 reads CASIGQAVMNTEAFF. The CDR3 coding sequence is TGTGCCAGCATTGGACAGGCTGTCATGAACACTGAAGCTTTCTTT. The chain joins TRBV6-1 to TRBJ1-1; 7 bases are a match to TRBD1. The junction had 8 bases not matched to a gene; V was cut back by 7 bases and J by 0 bases. Germline CDR1 reads MNHNS; CDR2 reads SASEGT. This CDR3 has 15 amino acids.